The 18 T cell receptor beta chains below all came from one sample that was sequenced in a study of CD8 T cells in ankylosing spondylitis. Antigens for these TCRs are unknown. Whole-study results and caveats: Apparently characteristic of ankylosing spondylitis blood was a TCR beta motif (about 8 highly homologous variants).

TCRdb redid the calling of the 5' RACE reads with MiXCR, one entry per CDR3 protein. This sample has approximately 550,000 distinct CDR3 sequences, with roughly an eighth found just once. The sample comprised blood, either unsorted or a sorted T cell fraction (not recorded which). Receptor source: a male donor with ankylosing spondylitis.

CDR3 bases: TGCAGTGCTAGAGATCAATACCCTAGCGGGAGTCACGAGCAGTACTTC. It codes for CSARDQYPSGSHEQYF. V usage is TRBV20-1 and J usage is TRBJ2-7, with 10 bases that match TRBD2. After removal of 0 bases from V and 5 bases from J, the junction contained 10 bases not matched to a gene. The CDR3 contains 16 residues. The germline V gene encodes CDR1 DFQATT and CDR2 SNEGSKA (reference sequence).

The chain recombines TRBV11-2 with TRBJ2-1, with 7 bases lining up with TRBD2. This CDR3 comprises 15 residues. From germline, CDR1 is SGHAT and CDR2 FQNNGV. J gave up 6 bases and V 8 bases, and 13 bases lay outside the gene matches. Here the CDR3 reads CASGPLGLVINEQFF. DNA for the CDR3: TGTGCCAGCGGCCCCTTAGGACTAGTAATCAATGAGCAGTTCTTC.

This clonotype was seen only a few times. This chain's CDR3 is CASSKVHDRAPYEQYV. The CDR3 nucleotides read TGTGCCAGCAGCAAAGTCCACGACAGGGCCCCCTACGAGCAGTACGTC. The chain combines TRBV21-1 with TRBJ2-7; TRBD1, the table's D call, was not compared with the DNA. TRBV21-1 is a pseudogene. CDR3 length equals 16 residues.

CDR3 residues: CASSIDGRRAQYF. CDR3 in DNA: TGTGCCAGCAGCATAGACGGACGGAGGGCCCAGTACTTC. The chain has TRBV9 and TRBJ2-5, with a tentative D call TRBD2 (6 bases). The CDR3 is 13 residues long. CDR1 is SGDLS, CDR2 YYNGEE, per germline. V was trimmed by 4 bases and J by 9 bases, leaving 16 bases between them.

This clonotype showed up many times. The genes are TRBV7-9 and TRBJ1-5, with 8 bases that match TRBD1. The J segment lost 1 base and the V segment lost 1 base, leaving 3 bases of the junction unmatched. This CDR3 spans 16 amino acids. The V gene's germline CDR1 is SEHNR and CDR2 FQNEAQ (reference sequence). In nucleotides, the CDR3 is TGTGCCAGCAGCTTAGGGAGGACAGGGAGCAATCAGCCCCAGCATTTT. It is translated as CASSLGRTGSNQPQHF.

This clonotype was detected ten times or more. The J gene is TRBJ2-7, the V gene TRBV12-3 or TRBV12-4; D might be TRBD1 (5 bases). The CDR3 totals 16 residues. Trimming stripped 3 bases from V and 3 bases from J, with 18 bases between. The CDR3 protein is CASSFGPPGADYEQYV. The CDR3 bases are TGTGCCAGCAGTTTTGGCCCTCCTGGGGCGGACTACGAGCAGTACGTC.

There are many counts of this clonotype. This chain uses TRBV24-1 with TRBJ2-2; D gene uncertain. This CDR3 comprises 15 residues. The germline V gene has CDR1 KGHDR and CDR2 SFDVKD. Trimming shortened V by 3 bases and J by 6 bases, and 13 bases separated the two germline ends. The CDR3: CATSDISSSSGELFF. The CDR3 nucleotides are TGTGCCACCAGTGATATATCGAGCAGCTCCGGGGAGCTGTTTTTT.

This clonotype was picked up a small number of times. The rearrangement uses TRBV30 and TRBJ2-1; 8 bases map to TRBD1. The CDR3 loop spans 13 amino acids. Per the germline V gene, CDR1 is GTSNPN and CDR2 is SVGIG (reference sequence). The V gene end was trimmed by 5 bases and the J gene end by 4 bases; junction bases not matched to a gene: 4. The CDR3, as DNA: TGTGCCTGGGACAGGGGAGAGTACAATGAGCAGTTCTTC. It codes for CAWDRGEYNEQFF.

This clonotype was seen a few times. The chain combines TRBV9 with TRBJ1-2; D is uncertain. Trimming pared 0 bases from V and 3 bases from J, leaving 9 bases between. Per germline, CDR1 SGDLS and CDR2 YYNGEE. The CDR3 is 14 amino acids. CDR3 nucleotide sequence: TGTGCCAGCAGCGTAGCAAAGCTCTACTATGGCTACACCTTC. This gives the protein CASSVAKLYYGYTF.

This clonotype was seen a few times. The chain is built from TRBV10-1 and TRBJ2-1; TRBD2 agrees at 8 bases. The length of the CDR3 is 15 residues. The V gene's germline CDR1 is WNHNN and CDR2 SYGVQD (reference sequence). The J segment lost 9 bases and the V segment lost 8 bases, leaving 15 bases of the junction unmatched. The CDR3 DNA reads TGCGCCAGCGTGGGGGGGGGACTAGTATGTTCTGAGCAGTTCTTC. It yields the protein CASVGGGLVCSEQFF.

This clonotype has just a few counts. This CDR3 reads CSARRSGVNQPQHF. In DNA form, the CDR3 reads TGCAGTGCTAGGCGGTCCGGAGTTAATCAGCCCCAGCATTTT. The chain carries TRBV20-1 and TRBJ1-5; D is unresolved. V was trimmed by 3 bases and J by 4 bases, leaving 13 bases between them. The CDR3 has 14 amino acids. CDR1 is DFQATT, CDR2 SNEGSKA, per germline (reference sequence).

This clonotype was found a few times. The CDR3 bases are TGCGCCAGCAGCTTGATGGAGAGCTCCTACAATGAGCAGTTCTTC. Its protein product is CASSLMESSYNEQFF. The chain combines TRBV5-1 with TRBJ2-1, with D unclear. The CDR3 contains 15 residues. Germline CDR1 and CDR2: SGHRS and YFSETQ. V was pared by 1 base and J by 0 bases, with 8 bases between. Together with reference TRBV5-1 and TRBJ2-1, the CDR3 gives the full variable domain: KAGVTQTPRYLIKTRGQQVTLSCSPISGHRSVSWYQQTPGQGLQFLFEYFSETQRNKGNFPGRFSGRQFSNSRSEMNVSTLELGDSALYLCASSLMESSYNEQFFGPGTRLTVL.

This clonotype was seen a handful of times. The rearrangement uses TRBV5-1 and TRBJ1-1; D gene uncertain. Per the germline V gene, CDR1 is SGHRS and CDR2 is YFSETQ. V lost 1 base to trimming and J lost 3 bases, with 10 bases between them. The CDR3 spans 14 residues. The CDR3 bases are TGCGCCAGCAGCTTGAGCGGACCCTACACTGAAGCTTTCTTT. This sequence encodes CASSLSGPYTEAFF.

This clonotype was detected only a few times. This chain links TRBV12-3 or TRBV12-4 with TRBJ2-1, with D possibly being TRBD1 (6 bases). Trimming left V 5 bases short and J 2 bases short, with 13 bases between. This CDR3 comprises 15 residues. Here the CDR3 reads CASSARDIPYNEQFF. The CDR3 coding sequence is TGTGCCAGCAGTGCCCGGGACATTCCCTACAATGAGCAGTTCTTC.

In this sample, this clonotype turned up a few times. This chain uses TRBV5-6 with TRBJ2-7, with D possibly matching TRBD1 (6 bases). V was cut by 2 bases and J by 2 bases, with 14 bases left in between. The CDR3 spans 15 residues. CDR1 and CDR2 (germline): SGHDT, YYEEEE. The CDR3 DNA reads as TGTGCCAGCAGCTTTCCCCGGGACAACACCTACGAGCAGTACTTC. Translated: CASSFPRDNTYEQYF.

This clonotype was seen more than once but under ten times. For the CDR3, the DNA is TGTGCCAGCAGTTCCTCGGACTCACTGAGGGATGAGCAGTTCTTC. It yields the protein CASSSSDSLRDEQFF. The chain combines TRBV12-3 or TRBV12-4 with TRBJ2-1; D is possibly TRBD2 (5 bases). Trimming stripped 4 bases from V and 8 bases from J, with 18 bases between. The CDR3 runs 15 residues.

This chain uses TRBV9 with TRBJ2-7; 11 positions match TRBD2. J was trimmed by 7 bases and V by 0 bases; bases with no gene match: 6. In germline, CDR1 is SGDLS, CDR2 YYNGEE. CDR3 length: 15 amino acids. CDR3 DNA: TGTGCCAGCAGCGTAGGTCTAGCGGGAGGATGGGAGCAGTACTTC. Residues: CASSVGLAGGWEQYF.

This chain links TRBV2 with TRBJ2-5; no firm D call. Trimming removed 8 bases from V and 2 bases from J, with 9 bases in between. The CDR3 has 12 amino acids. The V gene's germline CDR1 is SNHLY and CDR2 FYNNEI. DNA of the CDR3: TGTGCCAGCCAGCAAGATCAAGAGACCCAGTACTTC. The encoded protein is CASQQDQETQYF.